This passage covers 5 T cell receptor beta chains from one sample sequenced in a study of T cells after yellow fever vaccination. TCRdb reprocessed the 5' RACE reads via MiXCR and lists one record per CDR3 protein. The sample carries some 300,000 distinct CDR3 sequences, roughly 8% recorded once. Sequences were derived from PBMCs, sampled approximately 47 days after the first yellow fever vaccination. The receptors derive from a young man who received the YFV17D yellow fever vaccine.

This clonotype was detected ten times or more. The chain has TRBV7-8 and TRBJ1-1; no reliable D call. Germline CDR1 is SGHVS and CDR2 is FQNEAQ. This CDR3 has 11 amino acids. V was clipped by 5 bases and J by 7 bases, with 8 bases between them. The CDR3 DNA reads TGTGCCAGCAGCGGTCTCAGTGAAGCTTTCTTT. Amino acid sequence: CASSGLSEAFF.

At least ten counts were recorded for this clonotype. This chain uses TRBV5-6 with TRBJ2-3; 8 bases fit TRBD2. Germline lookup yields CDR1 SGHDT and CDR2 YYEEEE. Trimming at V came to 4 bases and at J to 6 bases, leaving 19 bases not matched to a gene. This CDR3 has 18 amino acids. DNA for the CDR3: TGTGCCAGCAGCATCACTCCCGGGCGGGGGGTATCTGAGGATACGCAGTATTTT. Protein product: CASSITPGRGVSEDTQYF.

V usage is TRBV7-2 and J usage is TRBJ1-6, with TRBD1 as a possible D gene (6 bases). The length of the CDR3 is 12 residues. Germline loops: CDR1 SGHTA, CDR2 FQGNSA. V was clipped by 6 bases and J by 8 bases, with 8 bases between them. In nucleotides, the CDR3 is TGTGCCAGCAGGGCAGGGGATTCACCCCTCCACTTT. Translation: CASRAGDSPLHF.

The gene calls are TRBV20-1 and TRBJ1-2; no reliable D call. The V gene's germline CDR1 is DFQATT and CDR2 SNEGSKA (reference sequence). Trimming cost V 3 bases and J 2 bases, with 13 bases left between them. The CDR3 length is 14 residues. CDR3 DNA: TGCAGTGCTAGTAGCAGGATATCGAACTATGGCTACACCTTC. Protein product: CSASSRISNYGYTF.

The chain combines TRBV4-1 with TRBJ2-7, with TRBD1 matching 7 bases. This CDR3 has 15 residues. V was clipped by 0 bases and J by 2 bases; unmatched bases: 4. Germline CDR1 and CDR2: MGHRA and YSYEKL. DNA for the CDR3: TGCGCCAGCAGCCAAGATAGCAGGGGGACCTACGAGCAGTACTTC. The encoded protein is CASSQDSRGTYEQYF.